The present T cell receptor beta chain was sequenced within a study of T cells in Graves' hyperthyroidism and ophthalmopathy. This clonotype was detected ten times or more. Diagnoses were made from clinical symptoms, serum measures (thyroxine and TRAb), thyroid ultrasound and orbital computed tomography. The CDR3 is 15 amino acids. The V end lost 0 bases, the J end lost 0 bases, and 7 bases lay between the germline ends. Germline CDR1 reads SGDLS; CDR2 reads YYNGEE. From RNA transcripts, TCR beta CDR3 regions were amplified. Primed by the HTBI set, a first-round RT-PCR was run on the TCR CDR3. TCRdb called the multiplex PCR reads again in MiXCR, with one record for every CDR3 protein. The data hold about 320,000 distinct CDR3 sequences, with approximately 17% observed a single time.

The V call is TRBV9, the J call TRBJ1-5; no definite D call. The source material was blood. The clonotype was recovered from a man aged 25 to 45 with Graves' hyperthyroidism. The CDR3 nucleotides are TGTGCCAGCAGCGTAGCTGGAGTTAGCAATCAGCCCCAGCATTTT. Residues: CASSVAGVSNQPQHF.